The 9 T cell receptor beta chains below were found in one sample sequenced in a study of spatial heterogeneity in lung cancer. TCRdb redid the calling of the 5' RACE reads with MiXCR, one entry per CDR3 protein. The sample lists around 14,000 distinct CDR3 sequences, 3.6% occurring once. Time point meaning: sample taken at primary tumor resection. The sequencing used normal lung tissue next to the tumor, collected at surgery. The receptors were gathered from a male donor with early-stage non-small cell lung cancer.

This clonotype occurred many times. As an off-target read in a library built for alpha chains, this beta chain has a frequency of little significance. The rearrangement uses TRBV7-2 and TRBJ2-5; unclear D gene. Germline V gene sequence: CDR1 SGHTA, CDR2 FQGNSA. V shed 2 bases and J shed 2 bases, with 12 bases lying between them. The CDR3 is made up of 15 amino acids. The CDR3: CASSLRAQIQETQYF. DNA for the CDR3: TGTGCCAGCAGCTTAAGAGCACAGATTCAAGAGACCCAGTACTTC.

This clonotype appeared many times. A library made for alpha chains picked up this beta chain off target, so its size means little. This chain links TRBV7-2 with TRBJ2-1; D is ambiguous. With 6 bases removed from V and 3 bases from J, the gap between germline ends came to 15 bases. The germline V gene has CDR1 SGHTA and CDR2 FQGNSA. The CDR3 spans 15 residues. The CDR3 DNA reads TGTGCCAGCAGTTCAACGGACCAGCACTACAATGAGCAGTTCTTC. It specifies CASSSTDQHYNEQFF.

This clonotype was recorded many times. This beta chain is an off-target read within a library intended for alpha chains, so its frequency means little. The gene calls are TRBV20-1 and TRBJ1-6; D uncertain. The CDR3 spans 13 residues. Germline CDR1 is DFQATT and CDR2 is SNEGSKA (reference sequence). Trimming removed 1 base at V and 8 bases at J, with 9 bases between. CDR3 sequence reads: CSARAVLDSPLHF. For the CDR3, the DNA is TGCAGTGCTAGAGCGGTCTTGGATTCACCCCTCCACTTT.

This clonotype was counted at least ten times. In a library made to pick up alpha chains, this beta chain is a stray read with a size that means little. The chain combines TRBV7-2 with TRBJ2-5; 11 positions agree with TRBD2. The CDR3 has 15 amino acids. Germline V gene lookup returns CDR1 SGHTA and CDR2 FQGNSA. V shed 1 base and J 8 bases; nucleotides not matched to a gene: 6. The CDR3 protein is CASSLGLAGLPTQYF. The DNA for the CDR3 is TGTGCCAGCAGCTTAGGACTAGCGGGACTCCCAACCCAGTACTTC.

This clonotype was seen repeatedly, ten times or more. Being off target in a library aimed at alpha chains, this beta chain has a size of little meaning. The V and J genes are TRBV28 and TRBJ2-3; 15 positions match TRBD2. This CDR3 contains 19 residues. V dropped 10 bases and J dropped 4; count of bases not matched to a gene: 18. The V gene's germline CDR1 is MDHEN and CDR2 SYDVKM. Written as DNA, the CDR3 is TGTGCCACTTCGGACGGGACTAGCGGGAGGATAGGTGGCGCAGATACGCAGTATTTT. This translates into CATSDGTSGRIGGADTQYF. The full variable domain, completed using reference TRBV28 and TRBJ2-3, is DVKVTQSSRYLVKRTGEKVFLECVQDMDHENMFWYRQDPGLGLRLIYFSYDVKMKEKGDIPEGYSVSREKKERFSLILESASTNQTSMYLCATSDGTSGRIGGADTQYFGPGTRLTVL.

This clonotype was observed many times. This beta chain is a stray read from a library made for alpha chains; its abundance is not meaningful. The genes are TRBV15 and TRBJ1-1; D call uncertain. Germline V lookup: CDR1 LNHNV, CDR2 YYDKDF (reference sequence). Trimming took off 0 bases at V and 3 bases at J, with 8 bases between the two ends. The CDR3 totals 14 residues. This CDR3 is CATSREGYYTEAFF. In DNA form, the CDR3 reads TGTGCCACCAGCAGAGAGGGATACTACACTGAAGCTTTCTTT.

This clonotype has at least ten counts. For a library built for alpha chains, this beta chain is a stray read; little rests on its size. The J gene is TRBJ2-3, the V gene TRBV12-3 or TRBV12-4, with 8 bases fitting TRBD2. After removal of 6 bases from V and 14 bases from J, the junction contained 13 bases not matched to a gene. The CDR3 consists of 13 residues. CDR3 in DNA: TGTGCCAGCAGCCCCAAGGCTAGCGGGCGACCGTATTTT. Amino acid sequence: CASSPKASGRPYF.

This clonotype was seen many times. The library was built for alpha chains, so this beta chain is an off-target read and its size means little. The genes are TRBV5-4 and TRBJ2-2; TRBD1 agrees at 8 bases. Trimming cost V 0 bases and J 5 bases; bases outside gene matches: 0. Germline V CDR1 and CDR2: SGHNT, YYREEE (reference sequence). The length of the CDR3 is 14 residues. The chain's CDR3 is CASSLDRGTGELFF. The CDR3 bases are TGTGCCAGCAGCTTGGACAGGGGGACCGGGGAGCTGTTTTTT.

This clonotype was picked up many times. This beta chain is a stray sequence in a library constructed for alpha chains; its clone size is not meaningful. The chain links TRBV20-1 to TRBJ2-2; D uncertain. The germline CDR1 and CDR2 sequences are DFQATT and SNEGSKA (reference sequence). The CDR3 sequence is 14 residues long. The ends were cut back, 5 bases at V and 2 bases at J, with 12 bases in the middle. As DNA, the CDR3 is TGCAGTGCTCGACCTGCACTAAACACCGGGGAGCTGTTTTTT. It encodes CSARPALNTGELFF.